Shown below are 18 T cell receptor beta chains from a single sample sequenced in a study of T cells in Graves' hyperthyroidism and ophthalmopathy. Amplification yielded TCR beta CDR3 regions, with RNA transcripts as the source. The primer set for the first-round RT-PCR of the TCR CDR3 was HTBI. TCRdb reprocessed the multiplex PCR reads via MiXCR and lists one record per CDR3 protein. Of fewer than 350,000 distinct CDR3 sequences in the sample, 15% to 20% were seen once. Sequencing was carried out using blood. All receptors derive from a woman aged 50 to 60 with Graves' hyperthyroidism.

The rearrangement joins TRBV24-1 to TRBJ1-5, with a possible D match to TRBD1 (5 bases). The V end lost 12 bases, the J end lost 5 bases, and 25 bases lay between the germline ends. This CDR3 region has 16 residues. CDR1 KGHDR and CDR2 SFDVKD come from the germline V gene. Written as DNA, the CDR3 is TGTGCCGCACCCCGGGACTACCTCAGTCCGCATCAGCCCCAGCATTTT. Its protein is CAAPRDYLSPHQPQHF.

This clonotype was found many times. The V gene is TRBV6-1, the J gene TRBJ1-5, with a possible D match to TRBD1 (5 bases). V lost 5 bases, J lost 3 bases, and 14 bases lay in between. CDR3 length: 15 residues. From germline, CDR1 is MNHNS and CDR2 SASEGT. The CDR3 is CASSNQGGANQPQHF. The CDR3 DNA is TGTGCCAGCAGTAACCAGGGTGGAGCCAATCAGCCCCAGCATTTT.

This clonotype was detected a few times. This chain connects TRBV12-3 or TRBV12-4 to TRBJ1-3, with TRBD1 matching 7 bases. This CDR3 spans 15 amino acids. V was pared by 4 bases and J by 3 bases, with 6 bases of the junction left unmatched. The CDR3 DNA is TGTGCCAGCAGTTACCGGGACAGTGATGGAAACACCATATATTTT. Translated: CASSYRDSDGNTIYF.

The chain joins TRBV19 to TRBJ1-2, with D maybe TRBD1 (5 bases). CDR1 is LNHDA and CDR2 is SQIVND in the germline V gene (reference sequence). The CDR3 consists of 12 residues. Trimming pared 7 bases from V and 3 bases from J, leaving 9 bases between. The CDR3 nucleotides read TGTGCCAGTAAAGGGGCCTACTATGGCTACACCTTC. Amino acid sequence: CASKGAYYGYTF.

Details on this clonotype: One end of the junction is discordant with germline, which a read error may explain. The chain is built from TRBV27 and TRBJ1-2, with unresolved D. The CDR3 is 13 amino acids. Germline CDR1 and CDR2: MNHEY and SMNVEV (reference sequence). The CDR3 loop is CASSPRSGSGYIF. The CDR3 nucleotides are TGTGCCAGCAGTCCCCGCAGTGGATCTGGCTACATCTTC.

This clonotype occurred many times. The chain links TRBV7-2 to TRBJ2-5; TRBD2 is a possible D gene (6 bases). The CDR3 spans 13 residues. The V and J ends lost 5 bases and 4 bases respectively, with 11 bases between them. In germline, CDR1 is SGHTA, CDR2 FQGNSA. DNA of the CDR3: TGTGCCAGCAGCCCCGTGGGGGGAGAGACCCAGTACTTC. Protein product: CASSPVGGETQYF.

This clonotype occurred a few times. The chain carries TRBV20-1 and TRBJ1-4, with D perhaps TRBD1 (6 bases). The CDR3 runs to 15 residues. In germline, CDR1 is DFQATT, CDR2 SNEGSKA (reference sequence). V was shortened by 3 bases and J by 4 bases, with 15 bases between the two germline ends. This chain's CDR3 is CSASGGGLGNEKLFF. In DNA form, the CDR3 reads TGCAGTGCTAGCGGCGGGGGGCTGGGTAATGAAAAACTGTTTTTT.

V is TRBV29-1 and J is TRBJ2-5, with a tentative D call TRBD2 (6 bases). CDR1 and CDR2 (germline): SQVTM, ANQGSEA. V lost 7 bases to trimming and J lost 7 bases, with 22 bases between them. The length of the CDR3 is 14 residues. The CDR3 nucleotides read TGCAGCGGTGGGGGAGGTTTTGGGGATGGGACCCAGTACTTC. Residues: CSGGGGFGDGTQYF. Together with reference TRBV29-1 and TRBJ2-5, the CDR3 gives the full variable domain: SAVISQKPSRDICQRGTSLTIQCQVDSQVTMMFWYRQQPGQSLTLIATANQGSEATYESGFVIDKFPISRPNLTFSTLTVSNMSPEDSSIYLCSGGGGFGDGTQYFGPGTRLLVL.

On this clonotype: Its ends do not fully match the called genes, so a read error is possible. The J gene is TRBJ1-4, the V gene TRBV5-1; a weak D match, TRBD1 (5 bases). The CDR3 covers 18 residues. The germline gives CDR1 SGHRS, CDR2 YFSETQ. The CDR3 region is CAGSQHSAGTPTTEKLFF. Here the CDR3 DNA reads TGTGCCGGCAGCCAACACAGCGCAGGGACTCCGACTACGGAAAAACTGTTTTTT.

In its sample, this clonotype was seen a few times. V gene TRBV6-6 combines with J gene TRBJ1-2; 9 nucleotides align to TRBD1. The CDR3 consists of 15 residues. V was clipped by 0 bases and J by 7 bases; unmatched bases: 6. The germline gives CDR1 MNHNY, CDR2 SVGAGI (reference sequence). CDR3 bases: TGTGCCAGCAGTTACTCGATACAGGGGGCAGGTGGCTACACCTTC. Encoded protein: CASSYSIQGAGGYTF.

This clonotype came up a few times. This rearrangement joins TRBV3-1 to TRBJ1-2; 9 nucleotides align to TRBD1. The J segment lost 7 bases and the V segment lost 0 bases, leaving 15 bases of the junction unmatched. Per the germline V gene, CDR1 is LGHDT and CDR2 is YNNKEL (reference sequence). The CDR3 length is 18 residues. The CDR3: CASSQDREKGTGFSGYTF. CDR3 sequence (DNA): TGTGCCAGCAGCCAAGATCGGGAAAAGGGGACAGGGTTCTCTGGCTACACCTTC.

The chain couples TRBV7-9 to TRBJ2-7; no clear D. Germline assignment: CDR1 SEHNR and CDR2 FQNEAQ (reference sequence). The CDR3 is made up of 12 amino acids. Trimming stripped 2 bases from V and 9 bases from J, with 11 bases between. The CDR3 loop reads CASSLIQQGQYF. The CDR3 region has the DNA TGTGCCAGCAGCTTAATTCAACAAGGGCAGTACTTC.

The sample holds many counts of this clonotype. This rearrangement joins TRBV11-3 to TRBJ2-1; 8 bases align to TRBD2. Trimming removed 1 base from V and 7 bases from J; junction bases left unmatched: 6. In germline, CDR1 is SGHNT, CDR2 YENEEA. The CDR3 length is 15 residues. The CDR3 is CASSLAVAGFNEQFF. The CDR3 bases are TGTGCCAGCAGCTTAGCGGTAGCGGGGTTTAATGAGCAGTTCTTC.

About this clonotype itself: Being one base from a much bigger clone, this may be a read error. V gene TRBV30 combines with J gene TRBJ2-3; 12 positions agree with TRBD2. The CDR3 loop spans 15 amino acids. The germline V gene encodes CDR1 GTSNPN and CDR2 SVGIG (reference sequence). The V gene end was trimmed by 1 base and the J gene end by 10 bases; junction bases not matched to a gene: 9. CDR3 DNA sequence: TGTGCCTGGAGTGCTAGCGGGAGGGCGGGGGATGCGCAGTATTTT. It yields the protein CAWSASGRAGDAQYF.

This chain connects TRBV2 to TRBJ2-5; D remains ambiguous. CDR1 and CDR2 (germline): SNHLY, FYNNEI. This CDR3 contains 16 residues. The germline V and J ends were trimmed by 7 bases and 0 bases, with 18 bases remaining between them. The CDR3 DNA sequence: TGTGCCAGCATCCCCGCGGCTAGAGTGTACCAAGAGACCCAGTACTTC. This sequence encodes CASIPAARVYQETQYF. Full variable domain (rest looked up from reference TRBV2 and TRBJ2-5): EPEVTQTPSHQVTQMGQEVILRCVPISNHLYFYWYRQILGQKVEFLVSFYNNEISEKSEIFDDQFSVERPDGSNFTLKIRSTKLEDSAMYFCASIPAARVYQETQYFGPGTRLLVL.

This chain connects TRBV5-4 to TRBJ1-2; D might be TRBD1 (6 bases). This CDR3 comprises 17 residues. The germline gives CDR1 SGHNT, CDR2 YYREEE (reference sequence). V was cut by 1 base and J by 1 base, with 17 bases left in between. CDR3 residues: CASSLSSGGANNYGYTF. The CDR3 bases are TGTGCCAGCAGCTTGTCCTCCGGGGGGGCAAATAACTATGGCTACACCTTC.

This clonotype was found a few times. The chain uses TRBV6-1 and TRBJ2-3; 9 bases line up with TRBD1. Germline V gene lookup returns CDR1 MNHNS and CDR2 SASEGT. V lost 5 bases, J lost 4 bases, and 7 bases stayed unmatched. The CDR3 runs to 15 residues. The CDR3 DNA sequence: TGTGCCAGCAGTCCCGGGACAGGGAAGCCAGATACGCAGTATTTT. This sequence encodes CASSPGTGKPDTQYF.

This rearrangement joins TRBV20-1 to TRBJ1-1; the D is unclear. This CDR3 has 12 residues. The germline gives CDR1 DFQATT, CDR2 SNEGSKA (reference sequence). Trimming removed 6 bases at V and 0 bases at J, with 8 bases between. The DNA of the CDR3 is TGCAGTGCCTTGACGGTGAACACTGAAGCTTTCTTT. Protein: CSALTVNTEAFF.